This T cell receptor beta chain was found in a study of response to subunit inactivated influenza vaccine. CDR3 length: 15 amino acids. In germline, CDR1 is SEHNR, CDR2 FQNEAQ (reference sequence). Trimming left V 3 bases short and J 5 bases short, with 14 bases between. TCRdb ran MiXCR on the RT-PCR reads and lists one entry per CDR3 protein. The table has about 190,000 distinct CDR3 sequences, roughly 14% seen once. This clonotype was detected many times. This sequence originates from a man in his fifties or sixties who received an inactivated influenza vaccine. The source material was CD8+ T cells sorted from PBMCs, sampled less than 6 days after vaccination. The gene calls are TRBV7-9 and TRBJ2-1, with no clear D. CDR3 in DNA: TGTGCCAGCAGCTTTAGTAGCTTGGCCGACAATGAGCAGTTCTTC. Protein: CASSFSSLADNEQFF.